This T cell receptor beta chain was observed in a study of PD-L1 blockade in urothelial cancer. Across the study: Treatment start was followed by blood analysis at 3 weeks (second dose) and again at 6 weeks. Reported median T cell count for blood samples was about 150,000.

TCRdb keeps only in-frame clones here, not all; method: immunoSEQ multiplex PCR. The sample records about 120,000 clones, around 88% being singletons. The sample's time point: peripheral blood 6 weeks after treatment start. Germline V lookup: CDR1 MNHNS, CDR2 SASEGT. CDR3 length equals 16 residues. Trimming left V 0 bases short and J 1 base short, with 13 bases between. The chain carries TRBV6-1 and TRBJ2-7, with D perhaps matching TRBD2 (5 bases). The sample consisted of PBMCs, taken around atezolizumab (anti-PD-L1) treatment. The origin of this receptor is a man in his forties or fifties with urothelial cancer. DNA for the CDR3: TGTGCCAGCAGTGAAGCGGAGGTCCTAAGGTCCTACGAGCAGTACTTC. Protein: CASSEAEVLRSYEQYF.